The clone carrying this T cell receptor beta chain came up a few times. The CDR3 runs to 16 residues. Trimming cost V 2 bases and J 2 bases; bases outside gene matches: 8. Germline CDR1 is MGHRA and CDR2 is YSYEKL. In the original processing: Estimation of nucleated cell counts was performed using reference gene primer amplification. The method was immunoSEQ multiplex PCR; TCRdb's version includes in-frame clones alone and lacks a portion of them. V and J calls and clone size are those listed in that table; D and trimming were worked out from the DNA. The table lists 160,000 or so clones, 75% to 80% of them singletons. This sample stems from a study of blood T cell repertoires in COVID-19. In the study overall: Collection of acute and convalescent COVID-19 samples took place in the United States, Italy and Spain. PBMCs, B-cell-depleted T cells, or T cells were the source of the cDNA or gDNA that made up the material.

This sequence joins TRBV4-1 and TRBJ2-7; 8 bases are shared with TRBD1. The clonotype originates from a woman at least 80 years old with acute or convalescent COVID-19. The sequencing input was peripheral blood. The CDR3 nucleotides read TGCGCCAGCAGCCAACCGGGACAGGCCTCCACCTACGAGCAGTACTTC. Its translation: CASSQPGQASTYEQYF.